A single T cell receptor beta chain is shown here with its context. This clone was picked up one time. No antigen is known for it. No base quality information exists; no much larger clone differs at one position. This sample's time point label indicates: about four weeks on oral tofacitinib. Taken with the paper, the label for treatment or condition translates to: oral pan-JAK inhibitor, 5-10 mg twice daily. Lesional scalp punch biopsies and peripheral blood were collected from alopecia areata patients. PBMCs were isolated by density centrifugation and stained for CD3, CD4 and CD8, and CD4+ and CD8+ T cells were sorted on a FACSAria. This sample was included in a study of CD8+ T cells in alopecia areata (dated by TCRdb to the late 2010s). Broadly, across the study: Treated patients were enrolled in an open-label pilot trial of oral tofacitinib at 5 to 10 mg twice daily for moderate-to-severe alopecia areata. Tofacitinib was given for 6 to 18 months, followed by 6 months of follow-up off drug to assess delayed response and recurrence. The SALT score, which quantifies the percentage of affected scalp surface area, was used to measure disease severity in treated patients. High-throughput TCRbeta sequencing was used to examine T cell clonal expansion in alopecia areata in both the C3H/HeJ mouse model and human patients. In humans, TCRbeta sequencing was performed on scalp tissue and on sorted CD4+ and CD8+ peripheral blood T cells from healthy controls and from patients with patchy or totalis/universalis alopecia areata. Biopsies were taken from tofacitinib-treated patients at baseline and at 4 and 24 weeks of treatment, and a later scalp biopsy was taken in several of the tofacitinib-treated patients. Scalp clonality was compared across normal scalp (n=4), patchy alopecia areata scalp (n=8), and alopecia totalis/universalis scalp (n=8). RNA came from the PAXgene miRNA kit for fixed scalp, the miRNeasy kit for PBMCs, and the RNeasy kit for mouse skin. Amplification of TCRbeta CDR3 regions was done by immunoSEQ multiplex PCR using 35 Vbeta forward primers and 13 Jbeta reverse primers. Broader findings and caveats from the paper: Shared TCR sequences between patients were less evident than in mice, which may be partly attributable to HLA diversity in the patient population. Resident alphabeta T cells in normal human skin are also sequenced, complicating scalp TCR repertoire analysis, unlike mouse skin dominated by gammadelta T cells. Because the treated cohort was small and had only one nonresponder, larger studies are needed to examine links between baseline CD8+ expansion and response. During tofacitinib treatment, many expanded lesional clones stuck around in both scalp and blood, and this persistence may partly explain why relapse happens after treatment is stopped. With tofacitinib, both scalp clonality and the number of expanded CD8+ clones among the top 100 scalp clones went down significantly. Compared with normal scalp, lesional scalp had higher clonality and more expanded CD8+ clones, particularly in alopecia totalis/universalis, a pattern that suggests antigenic drive.

The CDR3 measures 16 amino acids from cysteine to phenylalanine. Only the CDR3 part of the read is kept: 48 bases, read in frame from the first base. The germline V gene specifies SGHRS as CDR1 and YFSETQ as CDR2. V and J lose 0 bases and 2 bases, and a span of 14 bases separates them. The receptor library was made with the immunoSEQ multiplex PCR assay. For TCR sequencing, RNA was extracted from every sample and reverse transcribed into cDNA to serve as template. First-strand cDNA was synthesized with SuperScript III using a 2:1 mix of oligo-dT and random hexamers. A synthetic immune receptor repertoire was used to assess amplification bias, and residual bias was removed computationally. The authors processed their data as follows. After raw reads were preprocessed to remove errors, the CDR3 was defined following IMGT conventions as running from the conserved cysteine to phenylalanine. Clonality was computed as 1 minus the Shannon entropy, with the entropy normalized by log2 of the number of productive unique TCRs. Whether each scalp clone was CD4 or CD8 was inferred by checking scalp TCRbeta sequences against the CD4 and CD8 repertoires from sorted blood. This immuneACCESS table, as held by TCRdb, lists in-frame sequences with V and J called but not all clones. Of the missing ones, under half trace to an unresolved V gene in checked studies; the others have no known cause. Clone size and the V and J calls come from that table; the DNA yielded D and trimming. Recorded for this sample are some 190,000 clones; 60% of them occurred a single time. The ten largest account for roughly 0.67% of the sample.

In this chain, TRBV5-1 is recombined with TRBJ2-5, with TRBD1 as a weak D call on 6 bases. This TCR came from a human donor with alopecia areata. Sequences were derived from CD4+ T cells sorted from blood, sampled at week 4, from a patient treated with tofacitinib. The CDR3 amino acid sequence is: CASSLGALDRQETQYF. The nucleotide sequence reads TGCGCCAGCAGCTTGGGGGCTTTGGACAGACAAGAGACCCAGTACTTC.